The source of this T cell receptor beta chain is a study of T cell responses to AZD1222 COVID-19 vaccine. This clone has a handful of counts. What it binds is not known. Germline assignment: CDR1 SGHRS and CDR2 YFSETQ. This CDR3 is built from 14 residues. V lost 4 bases, J lost 8 bases, and 15 bases lay in between. Method: immunoSEQ multiplex PCR; TCRdb's copy keeps in-frame clones and lacks some. The sample consists of some 120,000 clones, roughly 88% of them appearing once. General observations from the study: Donors were largely white British and mainly female; clonal diversity was possibly underestimated.

This clonotype originated in an adult in good health. The sequences come from peripheral blood, collected on day 0 of AZD1222 vaccination. The chain employs TRBV5-1 and TRBJ1-4; D possibly corresponds to TRBD1 (6 bases). The CDR3 coding sequence is TGCGCCAGCAGCCTACGACAGGAGAGGGAAAAACTGTTTTTT. This codes for CASSLRQEREKLFF.